The 26 T cell receptor beta chains given below trace back to one sample, sequenced in a study of T cells after yellow fever vaccination. TCRdb re-derived calls from the 5' RACE reads in MiXCR, one entry per CDR3 protein. This sample has hundreds of thousands of distinct CDR3 sequences, with more than 5.5% found just once. The sequenced sample was PBMCs, obtained 5 days after the yellow fever booster vaccination. The receptors come from a man aged 25 to 45 who received the YFV17D yellow fever vaccine.

In its sample, this clonotype was seen a few times. The V gene is TRBV20-1, the J gene TRBJ1-1, with D maybe TRBD1 (5 bases). This CDR3 contains 14 residues. The V end lost 0 bases, the J end lost 1 base, and 9 bases lay between the germline ends. CDR1 and CDR2 from the germline V gene are DFQATT and SNEGSKA (reference sequence). The CDR3 DNA follows: TGCAGTGCTAGAGAAGGGGTACCGAACACTGAAGCTTTCTTT. Its protein is CSAREGVPNTEAFF.

A few counts support this clonotype. This chain uses TRBV7-2 with TRBJ1-1; TRBD1 matches 9 bases. Germline loops: CDR1 SGHTA, CDR2 FQGNSA. This CDR3 spans 14 amino acids. The ends lost 5 bases at V and 6 bases at J; junction bases unmatched: 7. CDR3 protein: CASSEGQGVAEAFF. The CDR3 nucleotides read TGTGCCAGCAGCGAGGGACAGGGAGTGGCTGAAGCTTTCTTT.

The chain uses TRBV6-4 and TRBJ2-2, with a possible D match to TRBD2 (6 bases). The CDR3 sequence is 17 residues long. Trimming stripped 0 bases from V and 4 bases from J, with 15 bases between. In germline, CDR1 is MRHNA, CDR2 SNTAGT. In nucleotides, the CDR3 is TGTGCCAGCAGTGACTCCCCGGGGGTAGTTAGCACCGGGGAGCTGTTTTTT. Its translation: CASSDSPGVVSTGELFF.

This clonotype has just a few counts. V and J are TRBV18 and TRBJ1-1; D unresolved. V lost 3 bases and J 1 base, leaving 9 bases between the germline ends. CDR1 and CDR2 from the germline V gene are KGHSH and LQKENI. The CDR3 is 14 residues long. CDR3 loop: CASSPGKENTEAFF. As DNA, the CDR3 is TGTGCCAGCTCACCTGGGAAAGAGAACACTGAAGCTTTCTTT.

V is TRBV6-1 and J is TRBJ2-1; 8 bases line up with TRBD2. The germline V gene encodes CDR1 MNHNS and CDR2 SASEGT. The CDR3 is 14 amino acids. V shed 6 bases and J 4 bases; nucleotides not matched to a gene: 5. DNA for the CDR3: TGTGCCAGCAGCAGCGGGAGCACATACAATGAGCAGTTCTTC. It encodes CASSSGSTYNEQFF.

This clonotype was recorded a few times. CDR3 sequence reads: CASSPGTSPAEQYF. For the CDR3, the DNA is TGTGCCAGCAGTCCCGGGACTAGTCCGGCCGAGCAGTACTTC. The chain links TRBV27 to TRBJ2-7; TRBD2 matches at 8 bases. Germline CDR1 is MNHEY and CDR2 is SMNVEV (reference sequence). The CDR3 covers 14 residues. Unmatched junction bases numbered 9, after V lost 5 bases and J lost 6 bases.

This clonotype came up many times. The J gene is TRBJ2-5, the V gene TRBV5-6; tentatively, D is TRBD2 (5 bases). Per the germline V gene, CDR1 is SGHDT and CDR2 is YYEEEE. This CDR3 comprises 13 residues. Trimming stripped 0 bases from V and 9 bases from J, with 12 bases between. CDR3 in DNA: TGTGCCAGCAGCTTGGAGGTGGCGGGCGCCCAGTACTTC. This codes for CASSLEVAGAQYF.

There are a few counts of this clonotype. J is TRBJ1-4 and V is TRBV23-1, with 7 positions matching TRBD1. TRBV23-1 is sorted into the ORF group, with uncertain function. The trim removed 7 bases at V and 16 bases at J, leaving 9 bases unmatched. This CDR3 spans 11 amino acids. The CDR3 nucleotides are TGCGCCAGCACCCCATCAGGGGGTCCGTTTTTT. Translation: CASTPSGGPFF.

This clonotype was detected many times. The chain links TRBV20-1 to TRBJ2-1, with TRBD2 as a possible D gene (6 bases). The CDR3 consists of 15 residues. Trimming shortened V by 4 bases and J by 6 bases, and 19 bases separated the two germline ends. The germline V gene encodes CDR1 DFQATT and CDR2 SNEGSKA (reference sequence). The CDR3 nucleotides are TGCAGTGCTAACAACCGGGTGACTAGTTCCAATGAGCAGTTCTTC. Its protein is CSANNRVTSSNEQFF.

This clonotype was detected many times. CDR3 residues: CASSQGREAVTQYF. For the CDR3, the DNA is TGTGCCAGCAGTCAGGGGCGGGAGGCCGTTACGCAGTATTTT. This chain links TRBV12-3 or TRBV12-4 with TRBJ2-3; 8 nucleotides align to TRBD2. The CDR3 totals 14 residues. Trimming took 5 bases from V and 8 from J; bases not matched to a gene: 9.

This clonotype was seen ten or more times. The V and J genes are TRBV20-1 and TRBJ2-1; 13 bases align to TRBD2. This CDR3 is 17 amino acids long. CDR1 and CDR2 from the germline V gene are DFQATT and SNEGSKA (reference sequence). With V trimmed by 1 base and J by 3 bases, 6 bases remained unmatched. Written as DNA, the CDR3 is TGCAGTGCTAGAGGCGGACTAGCGGGAGTGGTCTACAATGAGCAGTTCTTC. Translating it yields CSARGGLAGVVYNEQFF.

A few counts support this clonotype. This chain joins TRBV10-3 and TRBJ2-7, with a tentative D call TRBD1 (6 bases). CDR1 ENHRY and CDR2 SYGVKD come from the germline V gene. V lost 6 bases to trimming and J lost 7 bases, with 16 bases between them. This CDR3 has 13 residues. CDR3 region: CAIRGDTLREQYF. The CDR3 DNA is TGTGCCATCAGGGGGGACACCCTGAGGGAGCAGTACTTC.

This clonotype was recorded a few times. The V gene is TRBV6-1, the J gene TRBJ2-3, with D possibly called TRBD1 or TRBD2 (6 bases each). Germline loops: CDR1 MNHNS, CDR2 SASEGT. The CDR3 runs to 15 residues. Trimming took 5 bases from V and 5 from J, leaving 17 bases between them. CDR3 nucleotides: TGTGCCAGCAGTATAGGGGGGCGGTCGATAGATACGCAGTATTTT. Its translation is CASSIGGRSIDTQYF.

This clonotype has at least ten counts. The J gene is TRBJ2-2, the V gene TRBV29-1; D may be TRBD2 (5 bases). The germline CDR1 and CDR2 sequences are SQVTM and ANQGSEA. Trimming pared 4 bases from V and 6 bases from J, leaving 9 bases between. The CDR3 has 12 amino acids. For the CDR3, the DNA is TGCAGCGTTGGACGGGATTCCGGGGAGCTGTTTTTT. As protein: CSVGRDSGELFF.

This clonotype has just a few counts. The chain recombines TRBV20-1 with TRBJ2-3, with TRBD2 identical over 9 bases. V was pared by 5 bases and J by 0 bases, with 3 bases of the junction left unmatched. The germline CDR1 and CDR2 sequences are DFQATT and SNEGSKA (reference sequence). The CDR3 has 14 amino acids. The CDR3 coding sequence is TGCAGTGCTCCGCGGGAGGGGAGCACAGATACGCAGTATTTT. This sequence encodes CSAPREGSTDTQYF.

V is TRBV18 and J is TRBJ2-7; a weak D match, TRBD2 (6 bases). Germline V gene sequence: CDR1 KGHSH, CDR2 LQKENI. V lost 0 bases, J lost 4 bases, and 10 bases lay in between. This CDR3 contains 14 residues. Here the CDR3 DNA reads TGTGCCAGCTCACCACCGTCGGCGGGGTACGAGCAGTACTTC. This translates into CASSPPSAGYEQYF.

Ten or more counts support this clonotype. The chain is built from TRBV3-1 and TRBJ2-7, with 7 positions matching TRBD1. The germline V gene has CDR1 LGHDT and CDR2 YNNKEL (reference sequence). CDR3 size: 15 residues. V was pared by 4 bases and J by 3 bases, with 9 bases of the junction left unmatched. The CDR3 protein is CASSREGQKNYEQYF. The CDR3 DNA reads as TGTGCCAGCAGCCGTGAGGGACAGAAAAACTACGAGCAGTACTTC.

In this sample, this clonotype turned up a few times. Written as DNA, the CDR3 is TGTGCCAGCAGCCAGGAAACAGGGGAGTCGAACACCGGGGAGCTGTTTTTT. Its translation: CASSQETGESNTGELFF. J is TRBJ2-2 and V is TRBV4-2, with 7 bases fitting TRBD1. The V and J ends lost 3 bases and 0 bases, in that order; junction bases with no gene match: 7. Germline V gives CDR1 LGHNA, CDR2 YNFKEQ. CDR3 length equals 17 residues.

The chain joins TRBV4-3 to TRBJ1-2, with D unresolved. This CDR3 comprises 14 residues. Trimming took 2 bases from V and 3 from J, leaving 10 bases between them. CDR1 is LGHNA and CDR2 is YSLEER in the germline V gene. This CDR3 is CASSQIPSDYGYTF. The CDR3 DNA reads as TGCGCCAGCAGCCAAATCCCTTCTGACTATGGCTACACCTTC.

The sample holds a few counts of this clonotype. The V gene is TRBV9, the J gene TRBJ2-5; TRBD2 agrees at 13 bases. The CDR3 is made up of 15 amino acids. The V and J ends lost 0 bases and 5 bases, in that order; junction bases with no gene match: 1. Per the germline V gene, CDR1 is SGDLS and CDR2 is YYNGEE. The CDR3 sequence is CASSVAGLAGETQYF. The DNA for the CDR3 is TGTGCCAGCAGCGTAGCGGGACTAGCGGGGGAGACCCAGTACTTC.

This clonotype occurred many times. The DNA of the CDR3 is TGTGCCAGCAGCTGGGGGACTAGCGGAACCTACGAGCAGTACTTC. Protein product: CASSWGTSGTYEQYF. The chain has TRBV5-6 and TRBJ2-7; TRBD2 agrees at 11 bases. This CDR3 has 15 residues. In germline, CDR1 is SGHDT, CDR2 YYEEEE. V lost 3 bases and J lost 2; bases outside the gene matches: 4. Drawing the rest from reference TRBV5-6 and TRBJ2-7, the complete variable domain is DAGVTQSPTHLIKTRGQQVTLRCSPKSGHDTVSWYQQALGQGPQFIFQYYEEEERQRGNFPDRFSGHQFPNYSSELNVNALLLGDSALYLCASSWGTSGTYEQYFGPGTRLTVT.

This clonotype was seen many times. The chain is built from TRBV7-9 and TRBJ2-5, with D possibly matching TRBD1 (6 bases). CDR1 and CDR2 (germline): SEHNR, FQNEAQ (reference sequence). The CDR3 is made up of 15 amino acids. Trimming pared 1 base from V and 2 bases from J, leaving 11 bases between. The CDR3 nucleotides read TGTGCCAGCAGCTTAGTACTAGGGGGACAAGAGACCCAGTACTTC. This translates into CASSLVLGGQETQYF.

The V gene is TRBV7-2, the J gene TRBJ1-1, with D uncertain. The CDR3 is 13 amino acids. Between the trimmed V and J ends, which lost 4 bases and 6 bases, there was a span of 12 bases. Germline assignment: CDR1 SGHTA and CDR2 FQGNSA. The CDR3 is CASSSSMRSEAFF. Written as DNA, the CDR3 is TGTGCCAGCAGCTCCAGCATGCGGTCTGAAGCTTTCTTT.

This clonotype has just a few counts. The chain joins TRBV5-1 to TRBJ2-3; D is ambiguous. Germline-derived CDR1 and CDR2 are SGHRS and YFSETQ. The CDR3 is 15 residues long. V was trimmed by 4 bases and J by 2 bases, leaving 14 bases between them. CDR3 residues: CASSPLGGFTDTQYF. DNA of the CDR3: TGCGCCAGCAGCCCTCTAGGTGGGTTCACAGATACGCAGTATTTT.

This clonotype was counted ten times or more. The chain uses TRBV7-2 and TRBJ2-5; D might be TRBD1 (5 bases). Germline V CDR1 and CDR2: SGHTA, FQGNSA. The V end lost 1 base, the J end lost 5 bases, and 20 bases lay between the germline ends. CDR3 length: 17 residues. This CDR3 reads CASSLGGGGISWETQYF. The CDR3 nucleotides read TGTGCCAGCAGCTTAGGGGGCGGCGGCATAAGTTGGGAGACCCAGTACTTC.

This clonotype occurred many times. V is TRBV20-1 and J is TRBJ2-1; D is perhaps TRBD1 or TRBD2 (5 bases each). Trimming removed 5 bases at V and 4 bases at J, with 9 bases between. In germline, CDR1 is DFQATT, CDR2 SNEGSKA (reference sequence). The CDR3 consists of 12 residues. The CDR3 loop reads CSAAGAYNEQFF. The CDR3 bases are TGCAGTGCTGCCGGGGCATACAATGAGCAGTTCTTC.